These 10 T cell receptor beta chains were all obtained from the same sample, sequenced in a study of cytomegalovirus exposure and HLA in healthy donors. Use of 60 Vbeta and 13 Jbeta primers characterized the PCR. Data came from immunoSEQ multiplex PCR; TCRdb stores just in-frame clones and leaves some out. The profile shows around 150,000 clones, 75% to 90% of them singletons. Sequencing used PBMCs. The source is a man aged 25 to 40 in good health and CMV-seronegative.

The chain couples TRBV7-3 to TRBJ2-5, with D possibly TRBD1 on 5 matching bases. Trimming removed 4 bases from V and 2 bases from J, with 14 bases in between. This CDR3 has 15 residues. In germline, CDR1 is SGHTA, CDR2 FQGTGA. The CDR3 loop reads CASSSQGPKQETQYF. DNA of the CDR3: TGTGCCAGCAGCTCCCAGGGTCCAAAACAAGAGACCCAGTACTTC.

The chain combines TRBV5-3 with TRBJ1-3; D not certain. TRBV5-3 has ORF status, its function being uncertain. The CDR3 runs 13 residues. Trimming shortened V by 3 bases and J by 7 bases, and 11 bases separated the two germline ends. The DNA for the CDR3 is TGTGCCAGAAGCTGGAGCCATGGGAACACCATATATTTT. The encoded protein is CARSWSHGNTIYF.

In this sample, this clone turned up once. This chain connects TRBV10-1 to TRBJ2-2; D possibly corresponds to TRBD1 (6 bases). CDR3 length: 14 amino acids. Germline-derived CDR1 and CDR2 are WNHNN and SYGVQD (reference sequence). Trimming took off 2 bases at V and 6 bases at J, with 10 bases between the two ends. This chain's CDR3 is CASSENRAAGELFF. DNA for the CDR3: TGCGCCAGCAGTGAGAACAGGGCGGCCGGGGAGCTGTTTTTT.

The chain employs TRBV5-1 and TRBJ2-3; D may be TRBD1 (5 bases). V lost 6 bases and J lost 2, with 16 bases in between. Germline V gene lookup returns CDR1 SGHRS and CDR2 YFSETQ. The CDR3 is made up of 15 amino acids. CDR3 in amino acids: CASNVAGWVTDTQYF. CDR3 bases: TGCGCCAGCAACGTGGCAGGGTGGGTCACAGATACGCAGTATTTT.

CDR3 nucleotides: TGTGCCAGCAGCTTGAGGCGGATGTGGACAGGTTGGAATGAGCAGTTCTTC. Translated: CASSLRRMWTGWNEQFF. V is TRBV5-6 and J is TRBJ2-1; 7 positions match TRBD1. V was pared by 1 base and J by 7 bases, with 14 bases of the junction left unmatched. The length of the CDR3 is 17 residues. Germline V CDR1 and CDR2: SGHDT, YYEEEE.

The chain has TRBV19 and TRBJ1-5; 10 bases line up with TRBD1. J gave up 5 bases and V 3 bases, and 4 bases lay outside the gene matches. This CDR3 has 15 residues. Germline CDR1 is LNHDA and CDR2 is SQIVND (reference sequence). CDR3 in DNA: TGTGCCAGTAGTATCCGGGACAGGGGCGATCAGCCCCAGCATTTT. It specifies CASSIRDRGDQPQHF.

The chain links TRBV30 to TRBJ2-7; D is uncertain. V was shortened by 1 base and J by 0 bases, with 10 bases between the two germline ends. Germline CDR1 GTSNPN, CDR2 SVGIG (reference sequence). The CDR3 sequence is 14 residues long. CDR3 sequence (DNA): TGTGCCTGGAGTGCAATGGGCCTCTCCTACGAGCAGTACTTC. Its protein is CAWSAMGLSYEQYF. Looking up the rest from reference TRBV30 and TRBJ2-7 gives the full variable domain: SQTIHQWPATLVQPVGSPLSLECTVEGTSNPNLYWYRQAAGRGLQLLFYSVGIGQISSEVPQNLSASRPQDRQFILSSKKLLLSDSGFYLCAWSAMGLSYEQYFGPGTRLTVT.

As DNA, the CDR3 is TGCGCCAGCAGCTTGGGACAGGGAAACAATGAGCAGTTCTTC. It translates to CASSLGQGNNEQFF. The V gene is TRBV5-1, the J gene TRBJ2-1, with 7 bases fitting TRBD1. Germline CDR1 reads SGHRS; CDR2 reads YFSETQ. The CDR3 spans 14 residues. J gave up 5 bases and V 0 bases, and 2 bases lay outside the gene matches.

Comments on this clone: The same CDR3 also results from other DNA sequences found in this sample. The chain recombines TRBV27 with TRBJ2-7; 11 bases are a match to TRBD1. J lost 1 base, V lost 3 bases, and 5 bases had no gene match. The CDR3 covers 16 residues. Germline V CDR1 and CDR2: MNHEY, SMNVEV (reference sequence). As DNA, the CDR3 is TGTGCCAGCAGTTTGGGGGACAGGGGGTTATCCTACGAGCAGTACTTC. Protein: CASSLGDRGLSYEQYF.

The chain links TRBV5-7 to TRBJ1-5; D uncertain. TRBV5-7 is sorted into the ORF group, with uncertain function. Trimming took off 1 base at V and 9 bases at J, with 17 bases between the two ends. The CDR3 is 15 residues long. CDR3 bases: TGTGCCAGCAGCTTGAGCGGGAAGGTAAGGTGGCCCCAGCATTTT. It codes for CASSLSGKVRWPQHF.